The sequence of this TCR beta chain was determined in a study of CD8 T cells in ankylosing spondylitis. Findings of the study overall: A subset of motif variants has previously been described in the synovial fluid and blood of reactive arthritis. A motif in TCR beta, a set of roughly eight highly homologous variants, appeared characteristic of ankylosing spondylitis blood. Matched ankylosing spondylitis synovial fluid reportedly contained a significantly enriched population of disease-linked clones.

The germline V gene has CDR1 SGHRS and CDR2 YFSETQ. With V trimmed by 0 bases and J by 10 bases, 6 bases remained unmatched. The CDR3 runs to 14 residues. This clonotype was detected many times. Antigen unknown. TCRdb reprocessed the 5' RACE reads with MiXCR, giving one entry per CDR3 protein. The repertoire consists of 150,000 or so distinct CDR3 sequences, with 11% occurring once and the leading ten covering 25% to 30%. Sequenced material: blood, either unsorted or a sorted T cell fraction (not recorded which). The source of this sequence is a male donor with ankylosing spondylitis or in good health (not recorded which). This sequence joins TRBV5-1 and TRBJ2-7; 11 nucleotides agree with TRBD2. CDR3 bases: TGCGCCAGCAGCTTGGAGCTAGCGGGGGGCCCTCAGTACTTC. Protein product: CASSLELAGGPQYF.